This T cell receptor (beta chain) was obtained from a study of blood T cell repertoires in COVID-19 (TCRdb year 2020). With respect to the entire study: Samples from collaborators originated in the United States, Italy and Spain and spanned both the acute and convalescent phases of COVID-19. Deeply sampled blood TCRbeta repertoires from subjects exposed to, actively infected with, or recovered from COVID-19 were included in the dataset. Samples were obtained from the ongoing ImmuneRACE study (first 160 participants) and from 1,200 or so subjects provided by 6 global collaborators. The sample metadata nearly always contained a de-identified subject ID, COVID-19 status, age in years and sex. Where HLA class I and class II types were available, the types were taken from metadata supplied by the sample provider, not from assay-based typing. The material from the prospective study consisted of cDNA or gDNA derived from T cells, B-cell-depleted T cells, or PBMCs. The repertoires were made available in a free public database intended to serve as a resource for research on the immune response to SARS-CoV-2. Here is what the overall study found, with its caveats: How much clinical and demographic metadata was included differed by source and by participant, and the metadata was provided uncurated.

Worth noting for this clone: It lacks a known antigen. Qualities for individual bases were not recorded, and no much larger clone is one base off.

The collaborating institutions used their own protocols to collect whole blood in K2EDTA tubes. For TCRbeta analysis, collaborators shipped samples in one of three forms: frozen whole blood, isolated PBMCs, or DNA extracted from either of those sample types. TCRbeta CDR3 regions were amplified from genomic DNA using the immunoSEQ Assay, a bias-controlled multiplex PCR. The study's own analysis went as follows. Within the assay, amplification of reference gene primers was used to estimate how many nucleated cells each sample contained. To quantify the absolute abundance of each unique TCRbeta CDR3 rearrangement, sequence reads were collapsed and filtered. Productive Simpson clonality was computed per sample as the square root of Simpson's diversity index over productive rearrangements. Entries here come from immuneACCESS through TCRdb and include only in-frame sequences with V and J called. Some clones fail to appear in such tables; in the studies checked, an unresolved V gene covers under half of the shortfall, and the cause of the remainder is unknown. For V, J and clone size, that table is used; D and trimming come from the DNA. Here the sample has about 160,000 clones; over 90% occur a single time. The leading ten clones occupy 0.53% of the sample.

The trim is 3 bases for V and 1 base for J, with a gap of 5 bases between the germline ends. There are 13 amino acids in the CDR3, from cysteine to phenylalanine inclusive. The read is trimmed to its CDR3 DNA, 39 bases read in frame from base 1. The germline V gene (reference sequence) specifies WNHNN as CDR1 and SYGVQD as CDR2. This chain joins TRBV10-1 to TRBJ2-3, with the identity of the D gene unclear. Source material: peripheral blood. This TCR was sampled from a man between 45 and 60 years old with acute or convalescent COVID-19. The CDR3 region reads CASSDSGTDTQYF. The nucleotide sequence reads TGCGCCAGCAGTGATTCCGGCACAGATACGCAGTATTTT.